This T cell receptor (beta chain) was recovered during a study of T cell repertoires in cytomegalovirus infection. Across the study: Evidence of both CMV infection and a matching HLA type came from public TCR beta signatures.

TCRdb analysed the reads with MiXCR anew, one entry per CDR3 protein. This table has some 220,000 distinct CDR3 sequences, approximately 40% appearing once. CDR3 length: 19 amino acids. Trimming at V came to 5 bases and at J to 2 bases, leaving 9 bases not matched to a gene. This clonotype appeared a few times. No antigen is known for it. The chain recombines TRBV12-3 or TRBV12-4 with TRBJ2-1, with 16 bases aligning to TRBD2. The receptor was derived from a human donor in good health (CMV status not recorded). Some clones in this sample may be carry-over from other donors' samples. The material sequenced was CD8+ T cells from cultured PBMCs, taken from culture after CMV antigen stimulation. DNA for the CDR3: TGTGCCAGCAGTGTAACGGGACTAGCGGGGGGGCCCCCCTACAATGAGCAGTTCTTC. Its translation is CASSVTGLAGGPPYNEQFF.